This T cell receptor beta chain was profiled in a study of blood T cell repertoires in COVID-19. Study-level background: The United States, Italy and Spain supplied acute and convalescent COVID-19 samples. T cells, B-cell-depleted T cells, or PBMCs provided the cDNA or gDNA that served as material.

Original processing notes: Researchers report that nucleated cell counts were estimated from reference gene primer amplification. Assay used: immunoSEQ multiplex PCR; TCRdb lists only in-frame clones, some missing. The DNA gave D and trimming, while V, J and clone size come from that table. The sample carries around 150,000 clones, over 90% recorded once. The Seattle site enrolled patients during active infection and followed them longitudinally. The sample consisted of peripheral blood. This receptor was identified in a woman in her fifties or sixties with COVID-19, enrolled during active disease.

DNA for the CDR3: TGTGCCAGCAGCTCGGCTAGCGGGGTCACAGATACGCAGTATTTT. Residues: CASSSASGVTDTQYF. V gene TRBV7-9 combines with J gene TRBJ2-3, with TRBD2 matching 9 bases. Germline V gene sequence: CDR1 SEHNR, CDR2 FQNEAQ (reference sequence). V lost 4 bases and J lost 2; bases outside the gene matches: 4. CDR3 length equals 15 residues.